This TCR beta chain comes out of a study of T cell responses to AZD1222 COVID-19 vaccine (dated by TCRdb to the early 2020s). Some background on the complete study: AZD1222 recipients whose second dose came at about 4 weeks and those whose second dose came at about 12 weeks were combined into one group, since spike-specific TCR depth and breadth did not differ between the two schedules. Enrollment into the trials was organized by age into subgroups of 18-55, 56-69 and 70-plus years, and those subgroups contained approximately 160, 26 and 62 TCR-sequenced participants, respectively. TCR sequencing was performed for over 230 trial participants, of whom 200 to 220 were given two doses of AZD1222 and around 25 were given two doses of MenACWY control vaccine.

Remarks on this clone: The antigen it binds to is not known. No much larger clonotype is one base removed from it; base qualities were not supplied.

General conclusions and limits of the study: Participants were mostly white British and included more females than males, and it was suggested by the authors that clonal diversity may have been underestimated. Spike-specific TCR breadth and depth rose significantly after two AZD1222 doses compared with day 0 and with MenACWY recipients. Reportedly, almost half of the unique spike-specific TCRs recognized epitopes lying outside the regions that are mutated in the B.1.351 and B.1.1.7 variants. The vaccine-associated CD4 TCRs covered the entire spike protein, and the dominant responses fell in regions 160-218 and 743-854. Because no day 14 peak-response samples were available, repertoires were characterized only after the peak T cell response. Conclusions about previously exposed vaccinees are limited because only six or seven AZD1222 recipients were SARS-CoV-2 seropositive at baseline. The 56-69-year group was small, and its depth increase did not reach significance, likely because of low power.

What the time point label conveys for this sample: baseline before first vaccination. Vaccinee samples came from UK trials COV001 and COV002, including a single-blind randomized controlled phase 2/3 trial of AZD1222 (ChAdOx1 nCoV-19) in healthy adults. For TCRbeta chain sequencing, PBMC samples from trial participants were taken at day 0 and at day 28 after the second dose. CDR1 and CDR2 were assigned from the germline V gene (reference sequence) as GTSNPN and SVGIG. Measured from the cysteine to the phenylalanine, the CDR3 is 15 residues long. The sequence is cut down to CDR3 DNA, 45 bases in frame from base 1. Ends trimmed: V by 5 bases, J by 5 bases; bases unmatched to a gene: 11. The CDR3 regions of human TCRbeta chains were analyzed by immunosequencing. The authors' analysis ran thus. Repertoire TCRs were matched against a reference library of SARS-CoV-2-specific TCRs generated with the MIRA antigen-specificity platform. Breadth was defined as the fraction of unique TCRs that were SARS-CoV-2-associated. Depth was defined as the fraction of total T cells that were SARS-CoV-2-associated. Using the MIRA data, every spike-specific TCR was mapped to the spike region that the TCR reacted to and assigned to either a CD4 or a CD8 class. Log10-transformed breadth and depth values were compared by one-way ANOVA with Sidak's multiple comparisons tests. TCRdb limited this immuneACCESS table to in-frame rearrangements with V and J called. A share of clones is missing; checked studies link under half to unresolved V genes, and the rest is unexplained. For V, J and clone size, that table is used; D and trimming come from the DNA. The sample table records about 130,000 clones; 90% to 95% of these occur just once. The ten largest clonotypes hold 6.6% of the sample.

Recombination joined TRBV30 with TRBJ1-1; the junction holds 10 bases that match TRBD1. The receptor was derived from an adult in good health. This specimen consisted of peripheral blood, obtained on day 0 of AZD1222 vaccination. The bases are TGTGCCTGGGCCGGGGACAGGGGCTCAAGGACTGAAGCTTTCTTT. It codes for CAWAGDRGSRTEAFF.